The 29 T cell receptor beta chains reported below all come from one sample, sequenced in a study of blood T cells in healthy people across ages. A sample-barcoded 5' primer and a J-beta primer mix were used in a second PCR of about 6 to 12 cycles. TCRdb independently ran MiXCR on the 5' RACE reads; one entry per CDR3 protein. The table lists 700,000 to 800,000 distinct CDR3 sequences, roughly two fifths of them singletons. Sequencing was carried out using blood. These TCRs come from a woman in her fifties or sixties in good health.

V is TRBV6-2 or TRBV6-3 and J is TRBJ1-2; D gene ambiguous. Trimming shortened V by 6 bases and J by 1 base, and 18 bases separated the two germline ends. The CDR3 loop spans 16 amino acids. In germline, CDR1 is MNHEY, CDR2 SVGEGT. In nucleotides, the CDR3 is TGTGCCAGCAGCCCCCCGGGAAGGAGCGATAACTATGGCTACACCTTC. Translating it yields CASSPPGRSDNYGYTF.

This clonotype was detected ten times or more. This sequence joins TRBV29-1 and TRBJ2-5; D might be TRBD1 (5 bases). V shed 4 bases and J shed 11 bases, with 17 bases lying between them. The CDR3 covers 12 residues. The germline gives CDR1 SQVTM, CDR2 ANQGSEA. The CDR3 is CSVAGQGVGQYF. Here the CDR3 DNA reads TGCAGCGTTGCGGGCCAGGGTGTTGGGCAGTACTTC.

For this clonotype: Compared with germline, one end of the junction differs, possibly owing to a read error. J is TRBJ2-3 and V is TRBV7-9, with TRBD1 matching 9 bases. In germline, CDR1 is SEHNR, CDR2 FQNEAQ (reference sequence). The CDR3 is 15 residues long. CDR3 in DNA: TGTGCCAGCAGCCGTACAGGGGGCGGCACAGATATGCAGTATTTT. It specifies CASSRTGGGTDMQYF.

The sample holds many counts of this clonotype. V is TRBV10-1 and J is TRBJ2-1; 9 positions agree with TRBD2. This CDR3 comprises 16 residues. Germline loops: CDR1 WNHNN, CDR2 SYGVQD (reference sequence). V trimming: 5 bases; J trimming: 4 bases; junction bases outside the gene matches: 9. The chain's CDR3 is CASSPVGSGGYNEQFF. CDR3 nucleotides: TGCGCCAGCAGTCCGGTGGGTAGCGGGGGATACAATGAGCAGTTCTTC.

This clonotype was recorded only once. A much larger clone differs from this one at a single base, so this may be a read error. The chain joins TRBV29-1 to TRBJ2-5; 8 bases match TRBD1. CDR1 and CDR2 from the germline V gene are SQVTM and ANQGSEA. The CDR3 has 14 residues. The CDR3 bases are TGCAGCATTGAAATGGACAGGGACCCTTGGACCCAGTACTTC. It is translated as CSIEMDRDPWTQYF.

This clonotype occurred a few times. V and J are TRBV7-2 and TRBJ2-3, with 10 bases matching TRBD2. The CDR3 extends over 16 amino acids. CDR1 SGHTA and CDR2 FQGNSA come from the germline V gene. The V segment lost 6 bases and the J segment 1 base; nucleotides outside the gene matches: 7. The CDR3 bases are TGTGCCAGCAGTCAAGCGGGAGGGCCGGGCACAGATACGCAGTATTTT. Encoded protein: CASSQAGGPGTDTQYF.

The chain has TRBV7-2 and TRBJ1-1; perhaps TRBD1 as D (6 bases). Germline CDR1 and CDR2: SGHTA and FQGNSA. This CDR3 contains 13 residues. Trimming shortened V by 5 bases and J by 6 bases, and 13 bases separated the two germline ends. CDR3 residues: CASSAYRAAEAFF. The CDR3 DNA sequence: TGTGCCAGCAGCGCATACAGGGCGGCTGAAGCTTTCTTT.

The rearrangement links TRBV2 to TRBJ2-3; 7 bases align to TRBD2. The CDR3 has 14 amino acids. Losses at the gene ends were 8 bases for V and 1 base for J; bases not matched to a gene: 6. Germline assignment: CDR1 SNHLY and CDR2 FYNNEI. CDR3 protein: CASGGRARTDTQYF. The CDR3 DNA sequence: TGTGCCAGCGGGGGGAGGGCCCGCACAGATACGCAGTATTTT.

Of note for this clonotype: A much larger clonotype is one base distant, so this may be a read error. CDR3: CAGSRGSYEQYF. CDR3 bases: TGTGCCGGCAGTCGGGGGTCCTACGAGCAGTACTTC. The chain recombines TRBV12-3 or TRBV12-4 with TRBJ2-7; weak D call: TRBD2 (6 bases). The CDR3 is 12 amino acids.

This clonotype was recorded at least ten times. The CDR3 loop reads CASSSVLGEQFF. The CDR3 coding sequence is TGTGCCAGCAGCTCAGTATTGGGGGAGCAGTTCTTC. The chain is built from TRBV7-2 and TRBJ2-1; no firm D call. This CDR3 comprises 12 residues. Trimming took 4 bases from V and 10 from J, leaving 11 bases between them. Germline values: CDR1 SGHTA, CDR2 FQGNSA.

V usage is TRBV6-6 and J usage is TRBJ2-7, with D possibly being TRBD1 (5 bases). The germline gives CDR1 MNHNY, CDR2 SVGAGI (reference sequence). Trimming removed 7 bases from V and 0 bases from J, with 10 bases in between. The CDR3 extends over 13 amino acids. As DNA, the CDR3 is TGTGCCAGCACCGACAGTTTCTCCTACGAGCAGTACTTC. It translates to CASTDSFSYEQYF.

This chain joins TRBV19 and TRBJ2-7; D not certain. Germline V gene data show CDR1 as LNHDA and CDR2 as SQIVND (reference sequence). The CDR3 consists of 14 residues. The V end was cut by 7 bases, the J end by 0 bases, with 13 bases between. CDR3 sequence reads: CASTRTDSSYEQYF. The DNA of the CDR3 is TGTGCCAGTACTCGGACGGATAGCTCCTACGAGCAGTACTTC.

This clonotype was observed a handful of times. The genes are TRBV20-1 and TRBJ2-3, with TRBD2 matching 12 bases. Germline CDR1 DFQATT, CDR2 SNEGSKA (reference sequence). After removal of 0 bases from V and 5 bases from J, the junction contained 3 bases not matched to a gene. The CDR3 totals 15 residues. In nucleotides, the CDR3 is TGCAGTGCTAGAGATCGACTAGCGGGAGTAGATACGCAGTATTTT. Translating it yields CSARDRLAGVDTQYF.

The rearrangement joins TRBV11-3 to TRBJ2-4; TRBD1 aligns across 9 bases. CDR1 is SGHNT, CDR2 YENEEA, per germline. The CDR3 spans 13 residues. V dropped 6 bases and J dropped 13; count of bases not matched to a gene: 10. The CDR3 reads CASSPGTGNEQYF. In DNA form, the CDR3 reads TGTGCCAGCAGTCCCGGGACAGGGAATGAGCAGTACTTC.

The genes are TRBV6-4 and TRBJ2-1; D gene uncertain. The V end lost 5 bases, the J end lost 6 bases, and 14 bases lay between the germline ends. This CDR3 contains 14 residues. From germline, CDR1 is MRHNA and CDR2 SNTAGT. The CDR3 spells CASSYASRSNEQFF. CDR3 in DNA: TGTGCCAGCAGTTATGCCAGTCGGTCCAATGAGCAGTTCTTC.

For the CDR3, the DNA is TGTGCCAGCAGCTATTCTGAAAAACTGTTTTTT. It translates to CASSYSEKLFF. V usage is TRBV5-6 and J usage is TRBJ1-4; no clear D gene. CDR3 size: 11 residues. Germline values: CDR1 SGHDT, CDR2 YYEEEE. With 3 bases removed from V and 7 bases from J, the gap between germline ends came to 4 bases.

This chain joins TRBV3-1 and TRBJ1-1; unclear D gene. The germline V and J ends were trimmed by 4 bases and 11 bases, with 17 bases remaining between them. Germline CDR1 reads LGHDT; CDR2 reads YNNKEL (reference sequence). The CDR3 is 13 amino acids. CDR3 sequence: CASSRISRSSAFF. CDR3 in DNA: TGTGCCAGCAGCCGCATCTCGAGGAGCTCGGCTTTCTTT.

Concerning this clonotype: A much larger clone differs from this one at a single base, so this may be a read error. The V gene is TRBV4-2, the J gene TRBJ2-1, with D possibly TRBD1 on 5 matching bases. Germline loops: CDR1 LGHNA, CDR2 YNFKEQ. CDR3 size: 15 residues. Trimming cost V 0 bases and J 10 bases, with 16 bases left between them. CDR3 sequence (DNA): TGTGCCAGCAGCCAAGATTGGGCAGGGTTCAACGAGCAGTTCTTC. This gives the protein CASSQDWAGFNEQFF.

This clonotype has just a few counts. DNA for the CDR3: TGTGCCAGCAGCTCCCCGGATACGTACCAAGAGACCCAGTACTTC. Translated, it gives CASSSPDTYQETQYF. The rearrangement links TRBV7-8 to TRBJ2-5; D call uncertain. Trimming cost V 4 bases and J 0 bases, with 12 bases left between them. Germline V lookup: CDR1 SGHVS, CDR2 FQNEAQ. The CDR3 has 15 residues. Drawing the rest from reference TRBV7-8 and TRBJ2-5, the complete variable domain is GAGVSQSPRYKVAKRGQDVALRCDPISGHVSLFWYQQALGQGPEFLTYFQNEAQLDKSGLPSDRFFAERPEGSVSTLKIQRTQQEDSAVYLCASSSPDTYQETQYFGPGTRLLVL.

This clonotype has ten or more counts. This chain connects TRBV3-1 to TRBJ2-7; no reliable D call. The ends were cut back, 1 base at V and 5 bases at J, with 9 bases in the middle. This CDR3 region has 13 residues. CDR1 and CDR2 (germline): LGHDT, YNNKEL (reference sequence). Here the CDR3 reads CASSQGQINEQYF. The CDR3, as DNA: TGTGCCAGCAGCCAAGGCCAGATTAACGAGCAGTACTTC.

V is TRBV14 and J is TRBJ2-7; D is unclear. This CDR3 is 11 amino acids long. Deletions cut 2 bases from V and 4 bases from J, with 3 bases between. The germline V gene encodes CDR1 SGHDN and CDR2 FVKESK. CDR3 DNA: TGTGCCAGCAGCCAATGGTACGAGCAGTACTTC. It codes for CASSQWYEQYF.

This chain links TRBV7-2 with TRBJ2-7, with D uncertain. V shed 4 bases and J shed 3 bases, with 13 bases lying between them. The germline CDR1 and CDR2 sequences are SGHTA and FQGNSA. The CDR3 extends over 14 amino acids. CDR3 nucleotide sequence: TGTGCCAGCAGCTCCCAAGCCGGATACTACGAGCAGTACTTC. This codes for CASSSQAGYYEQYF.

This clonotype was seen once. This sequence may be a read error, since a much larger clone differs from it by one base. This sequence joins TRBV6-5 and TRBJ2-5, with a possible D match to TRBD2 (6 bases). The CDR3 has 12 residues. Germline V gives CDR1 MNHEY, CDR2 SVGAGI. Deletions cut 2 bases from V and 11 bases from J, with 12 bases between. In nucleotides, the CDR3 is TGTGCCAGCAGTTACGGGGGGACTGAGCAGTACTTC. Translation gives CASSYGGTEQYF.

The chain is built from TRBV7-9 and TRBJ2-1; maybe TRBD1 (6 bases). There are 13 residues in the CDR3. Germline lookup yields CDR1 SEHNR and CDR2 FQNEAQ (reference sequence). Trimming removed 8 bases from V and 4 bases from J, with 12 bases in between. For the CDR3, the DNA is TGTGCCAGCGGCCTCGGACAGTACAATGAGCAGTTCTTC. Protein: CASGLGQYNEQFF. Together with reference TRBV7-9 and TRBJ2-1, the CDR3 gives the full variable domain: DTGVSQNPRHKITKRGQNVTFRCDPISEHNRLYWYRQTLGQGPEFLTYFQNEAQLEKSRLLSDRFSAERPKGSFSTLEIQRTEQGDSAMYLCASGLGQYNEQFFGPGTRLTVL.

In DNA form, the CDR3 reads TGCAGTACCTTCCCCCCTTCCGGCACAGATACGCAGTATTTT. Its protein product is CSTFPPSGTDTQYF. The chain couples TRBV20-1 to TRBJ2-3; the D is unclear. In germline, CDR1 is DFQATT, CDR2 SNEGSKA (reference sequence). With 8 bases removed from V and 1 base from J, the gap between germline ends came to 16 bases. The CDR3 contains 14 residues.

This clonotype was recorded a few times. This rearrangement joins TRBV12-3 or TRBV12-4 to TRBJ1-1, with a tentative D call TRBD1 (5 bases). Trimming removed 6 bases from V and 5 bases from J, with 16 bases in between. This CDR3 spans 14 amino acids. The CDR3 DNA reads TGTGCCAGCAGCTCGCCCCAGGGCCGGACTGAAGCTTTCTTT. Its translation: CASSSPQGRTEAFF.

The chain employs TRBV7-2 and TRBJ2-4, with no clear D. Germline CDR1 is SGHTA and CDR2 is FQGNSA. Trimming removed 1 base from V and 5 bases from J, with 9 bases in between. CDR3 length: 14 amino acids. The CDR3 bases are TGTGCCAGCAGCTTAGTAAGCCCGGAAAACATTCAGTACTTC. Protein: CASSLVSPENIQYF.

CDR3 in amino acids: CASSYSDKAYEQYF. CDR3 bases: TGTGCCAGCAGTTACTCTGACAAGGCCTACGAGCAGTACTTC. The V gene is TRBV6-6, the J gene TRBJ2-4; D unresolved. The J call may be incorrect, as the DNA end agrees better with TRBJ2-7. The CDR3 has 14 amino acids. CDR1 is MNHNY and CDR2 is SVGAGI in the germline V gene (reference sequence).

In DNA form, the CDR3 reads TGCAGTGCTAGAGGAGTAGCGGGGCCCACAGATACGCAGTATTTT. As protein: CSARGVAGPTDTQYF. The chain recombines TRBV20-1 with TRBJ2-3; 8 positions match TRBD2. The junction had 5 bases not matched to a gene; V was cut back by 1 base and J by 2 bases. CDR3 length: 15 amino acids. The germline gives CDR1 DFQATT, CDR2 SNEGSKA (reference sequence).